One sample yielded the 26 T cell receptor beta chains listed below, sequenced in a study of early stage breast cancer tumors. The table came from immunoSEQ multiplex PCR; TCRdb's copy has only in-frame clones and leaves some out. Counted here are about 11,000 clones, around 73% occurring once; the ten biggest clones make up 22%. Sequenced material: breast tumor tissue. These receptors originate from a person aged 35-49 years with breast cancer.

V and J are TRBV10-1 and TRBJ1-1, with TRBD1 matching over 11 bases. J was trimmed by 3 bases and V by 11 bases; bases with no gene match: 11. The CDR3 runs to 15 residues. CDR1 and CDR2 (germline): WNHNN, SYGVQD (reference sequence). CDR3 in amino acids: CAPLQRDRGDTEAFF. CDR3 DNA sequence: TGCGCCCCCCTACAAAGGGACAGGGGGGACACTGAAGCTTTCTTT.

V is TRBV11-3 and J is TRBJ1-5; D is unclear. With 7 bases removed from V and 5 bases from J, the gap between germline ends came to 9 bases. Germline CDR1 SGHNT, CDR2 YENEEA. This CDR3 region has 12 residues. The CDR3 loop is CASNPGHQPQHF. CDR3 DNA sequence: TGTGCCAGCAACCCGGGCCATCAGCCCCAGCATTTT.

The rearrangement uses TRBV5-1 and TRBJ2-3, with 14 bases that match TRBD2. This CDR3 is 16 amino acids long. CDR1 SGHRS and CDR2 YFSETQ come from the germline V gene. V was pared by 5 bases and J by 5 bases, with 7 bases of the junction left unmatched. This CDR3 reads CASRETSGGGQDTQYF. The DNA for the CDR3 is TGCGCCAGCAGGGAGACTAGCGGGGGGGGGCAAGATACGCAGTATTTT.

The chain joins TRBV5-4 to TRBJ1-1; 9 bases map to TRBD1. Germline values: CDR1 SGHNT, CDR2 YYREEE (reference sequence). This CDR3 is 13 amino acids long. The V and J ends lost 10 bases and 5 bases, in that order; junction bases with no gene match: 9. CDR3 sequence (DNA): TGTGCCGTACAGGGGGCAGCGGGAACTGAAGCTTTCTTT. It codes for CAVQGAAGTEAFF.

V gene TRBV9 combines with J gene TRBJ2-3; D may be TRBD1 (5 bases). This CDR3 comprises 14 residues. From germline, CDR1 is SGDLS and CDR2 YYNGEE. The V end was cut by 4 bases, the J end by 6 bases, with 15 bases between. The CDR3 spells CASSLSQAGDTQYF. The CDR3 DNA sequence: TGTGCCAGCAGCCTAAGTCAAGCAGGGGATACGCAGTATTTT.

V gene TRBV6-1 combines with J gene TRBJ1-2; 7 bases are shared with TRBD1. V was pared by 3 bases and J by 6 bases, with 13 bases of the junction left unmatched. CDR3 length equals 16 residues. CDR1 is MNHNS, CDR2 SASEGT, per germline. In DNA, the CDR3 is TGTGCCAGCAGTGAGACCAAGACAGGGATTAAGGATGGCTACACCTTC. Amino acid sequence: CASSETKTGIKDGYTF.

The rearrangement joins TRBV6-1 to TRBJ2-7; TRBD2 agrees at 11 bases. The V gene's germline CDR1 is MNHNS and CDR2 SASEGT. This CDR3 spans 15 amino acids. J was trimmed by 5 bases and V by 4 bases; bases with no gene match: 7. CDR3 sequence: CASSVLAGGSNEQYF. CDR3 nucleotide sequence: TGTGCCAGCAGTGTTTTAGCGGGAGGGAGCAACGAGCAGTACTTC.

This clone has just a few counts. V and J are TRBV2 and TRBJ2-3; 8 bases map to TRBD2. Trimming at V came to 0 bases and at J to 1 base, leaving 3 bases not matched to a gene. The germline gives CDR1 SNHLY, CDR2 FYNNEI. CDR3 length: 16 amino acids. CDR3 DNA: TGTGCCAGCAGTGAAGCACCCGGGAGGGGCACAGATACGCAGTATTTT. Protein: CASSEAPGRGTDTQYF.

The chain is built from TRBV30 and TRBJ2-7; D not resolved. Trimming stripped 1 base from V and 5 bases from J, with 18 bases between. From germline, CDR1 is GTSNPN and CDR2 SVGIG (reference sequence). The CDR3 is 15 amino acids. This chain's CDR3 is CAWSGINPGLDEQYF. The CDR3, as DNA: TGTGCCTGGAGTGGAATTAATCCGGGTTTGGACGAGCAGTACTTC. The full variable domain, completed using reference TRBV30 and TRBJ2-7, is SQTIHQWPATLVQPVGSPLSLECTVEGTSNPNLYWYRQAAGRGLQLLFYSVGIGQISSEVPQNLSASRPQDRQFILSSKKLLLSDSGFYLCAWSGINPGLDEQYFGPGTRLTVT.

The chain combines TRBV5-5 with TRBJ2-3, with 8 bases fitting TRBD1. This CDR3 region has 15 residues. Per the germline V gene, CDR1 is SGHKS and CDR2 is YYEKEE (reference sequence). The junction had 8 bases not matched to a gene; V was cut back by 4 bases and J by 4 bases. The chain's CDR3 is CASSPMDREADTQYF. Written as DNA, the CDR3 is TGTGCCAGCAGCCCTATGGACAGGGAGGCAGATACGCAGTATTTT.

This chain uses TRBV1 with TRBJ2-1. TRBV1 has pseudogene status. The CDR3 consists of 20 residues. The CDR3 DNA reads TGCACCAGCAGCCAAACCCTCCGGGACATTCCGACTAGGCTAAACAATGAGCAGTTCTTC. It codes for CTSSQTLRDIPTRLNNEQFF.

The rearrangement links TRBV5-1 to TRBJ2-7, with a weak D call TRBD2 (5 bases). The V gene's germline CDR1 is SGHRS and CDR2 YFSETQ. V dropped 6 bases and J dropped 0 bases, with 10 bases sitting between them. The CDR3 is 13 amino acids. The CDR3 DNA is TGCGCCAGCACCTCCGGAGGCTCCTACGAGCAGTACTTC. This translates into CASTSGGSYEQYF.

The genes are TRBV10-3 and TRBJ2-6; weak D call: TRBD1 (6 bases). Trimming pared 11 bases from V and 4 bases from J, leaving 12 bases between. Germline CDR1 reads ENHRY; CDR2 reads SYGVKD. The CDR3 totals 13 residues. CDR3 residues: CAAQGSGANVLTF. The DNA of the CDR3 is TGTGCCGCCCAGGGGTCCGGGGCCAACGTCCTGACTTTC.

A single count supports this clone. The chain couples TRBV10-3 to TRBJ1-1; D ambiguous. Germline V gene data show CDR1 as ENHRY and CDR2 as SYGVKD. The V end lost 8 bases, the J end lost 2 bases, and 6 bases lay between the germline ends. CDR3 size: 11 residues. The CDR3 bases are TGTGCCATCCGGGAAAACACTGAAGCTTTCTTT. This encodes CAIRENTEAFF.

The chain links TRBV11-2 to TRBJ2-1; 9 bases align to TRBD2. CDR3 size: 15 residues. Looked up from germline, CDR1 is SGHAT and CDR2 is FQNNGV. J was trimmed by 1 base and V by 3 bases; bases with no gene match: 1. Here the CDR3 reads CASSFSGSSYNEQFF. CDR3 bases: TGTGCCAGCAGCTTTAGCGGGAGTTCCTACAATGAGCAGTTCTTC.

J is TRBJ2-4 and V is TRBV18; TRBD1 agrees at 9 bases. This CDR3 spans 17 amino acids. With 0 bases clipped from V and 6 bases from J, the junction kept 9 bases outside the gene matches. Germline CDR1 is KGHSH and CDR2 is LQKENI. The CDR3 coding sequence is TGTGCCAGCTCACCACCCATGCGGGACAGGGAATCAAACATTCAGTACTTC. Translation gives CASSPPMRDRESNIQYF.

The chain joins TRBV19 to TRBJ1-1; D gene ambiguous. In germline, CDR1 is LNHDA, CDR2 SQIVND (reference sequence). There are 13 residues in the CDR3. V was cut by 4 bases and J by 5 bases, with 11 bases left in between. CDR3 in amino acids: CASSTRGGTEAFF. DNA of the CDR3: TGTGCCAGTAGTACCCGCGGAGGGACTGAAGCTTTCTTT.

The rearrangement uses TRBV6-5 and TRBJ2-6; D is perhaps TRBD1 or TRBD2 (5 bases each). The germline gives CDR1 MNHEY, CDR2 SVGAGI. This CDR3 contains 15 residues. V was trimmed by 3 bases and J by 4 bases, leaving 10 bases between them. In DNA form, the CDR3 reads TGTGCCAGCAGTTATCGGGGCGCAGGGGCCAACGTCCTGACTTTC. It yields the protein CASSYRGAGANVLTF.

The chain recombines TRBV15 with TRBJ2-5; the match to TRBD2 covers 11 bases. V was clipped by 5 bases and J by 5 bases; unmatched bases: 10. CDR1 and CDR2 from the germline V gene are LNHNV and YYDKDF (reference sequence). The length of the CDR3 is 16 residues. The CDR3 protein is CATSGTPGLAEETQYF. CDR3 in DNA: TGTGCCACCAGCGGGACCCCGGGACTAGCGGAGGAGACCCAGTACTTC. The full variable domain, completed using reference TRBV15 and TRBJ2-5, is DAMVIQNPRYQVTQFGKPVTLSCSQTLNHNVMYWYQQKSSQAPKLLFHYYDKDFNNEADTPDNFQSRRPNTSFCFLDIRSPGLGDTAMYLCATSGTPGLAEETQYFGPGTRLLVL.

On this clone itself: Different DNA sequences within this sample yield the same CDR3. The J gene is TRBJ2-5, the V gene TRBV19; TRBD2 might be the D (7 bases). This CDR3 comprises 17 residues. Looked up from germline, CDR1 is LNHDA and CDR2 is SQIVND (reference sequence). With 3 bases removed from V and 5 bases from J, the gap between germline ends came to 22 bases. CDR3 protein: CASSMDLPGGRGETQYF. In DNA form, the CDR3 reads TGTGCCAGTAGTATGGATTTGCCGGGGGGCCGAGGGGAGACCCAGTACTTC.

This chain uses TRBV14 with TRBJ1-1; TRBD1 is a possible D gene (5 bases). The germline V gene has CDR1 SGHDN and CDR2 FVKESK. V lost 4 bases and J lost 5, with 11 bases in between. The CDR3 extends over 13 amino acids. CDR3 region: CASSPGTGTEAFF. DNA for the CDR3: TGTGCCAGCAGCCCCGGGACTGGAACTGAAGCTTTCTTT.

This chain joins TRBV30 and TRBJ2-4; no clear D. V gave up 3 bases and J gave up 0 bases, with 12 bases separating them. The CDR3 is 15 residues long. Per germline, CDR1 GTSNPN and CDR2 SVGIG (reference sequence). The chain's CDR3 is CAWSHTPLAKNIQYF. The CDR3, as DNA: TGTGCCTGGAGCCACACCCCGTTAGCCAAAAACATTCAGTACTTC.

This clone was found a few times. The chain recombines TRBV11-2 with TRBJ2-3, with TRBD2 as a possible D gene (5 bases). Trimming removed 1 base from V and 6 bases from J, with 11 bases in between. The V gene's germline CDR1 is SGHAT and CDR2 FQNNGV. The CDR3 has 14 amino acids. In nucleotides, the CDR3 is TGTGCCAGCAGCTTAGGGCCAGGAGGCGATACGCAGTATTTT. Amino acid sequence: CASSLGPGGDTQYF.

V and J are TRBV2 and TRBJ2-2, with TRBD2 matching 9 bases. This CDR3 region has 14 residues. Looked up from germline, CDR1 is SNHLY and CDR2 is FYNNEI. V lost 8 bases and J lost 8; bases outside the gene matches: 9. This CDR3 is CASSASGTSGELFF. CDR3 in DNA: TGTGCCAGCTCGGCTAGCGGGACGTCGGGGGAGCTGTTTTTT.

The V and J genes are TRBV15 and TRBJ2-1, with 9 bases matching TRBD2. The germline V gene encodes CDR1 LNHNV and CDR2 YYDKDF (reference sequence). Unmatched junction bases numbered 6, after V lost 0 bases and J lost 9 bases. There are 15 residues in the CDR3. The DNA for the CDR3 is TGTGCCACCAGCAGAGATGGCGGGAGGGCCGCTGAGCAGTTCTTC. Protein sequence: CATSRDGGRAAEQFF.

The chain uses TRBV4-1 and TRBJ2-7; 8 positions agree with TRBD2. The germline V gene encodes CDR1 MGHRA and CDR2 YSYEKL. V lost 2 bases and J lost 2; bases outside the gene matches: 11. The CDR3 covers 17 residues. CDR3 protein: CASSQPRTSLTPYEQYF. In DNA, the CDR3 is TGCGCCAGCAGCCAACCCAGGACTAGCCTTACCCCCTACGAGCAGTACTTC.